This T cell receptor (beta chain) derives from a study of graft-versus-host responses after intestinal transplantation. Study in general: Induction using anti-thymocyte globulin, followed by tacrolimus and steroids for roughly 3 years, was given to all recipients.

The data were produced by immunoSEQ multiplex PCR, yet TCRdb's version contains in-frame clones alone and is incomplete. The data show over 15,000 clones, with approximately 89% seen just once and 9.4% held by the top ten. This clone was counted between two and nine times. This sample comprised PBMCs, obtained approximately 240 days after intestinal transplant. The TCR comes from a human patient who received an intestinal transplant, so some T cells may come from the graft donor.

As DNA, the CDR3 is TGTGCCTGGGACGGAGGGTCCGGGGAGCTGTTTTTT. Encoded protein: CAWDGGSGELFF. The chain couples TRBV30 to TRBJ2-2, with D maybe TRBD2 (6 bases). V lost 5 bases to trimming and J lost 6 bases, with 10 bases between them. Germline values: CDR1 GTSNPN, CDR2 SVGIG (reference sequence). CDR3 length: 12 residues.